The 3 T cell receptor beta chains below all came from one sample that was sequenced in a study of low-dose radiotherapy and immunotherapy resistance in tumors. With TRAV- and TRBV-specific primers, first-strand cDNA was made, covering the alpha and beta chains. The authors amplified TCRs for about 20 PCR cycles with a constant-region primer and a V-primer adapter. TCRdb redid the calling of the reads with MiXCR, one entry per CDR3 protein. Among 80,000 to 90,000 distinct CDR3 sequences listed, over 15% were seen once. Time point: before trial treatment. This sample comprised PBMCs, obtained before treatment. The receptors come from a male donor with prostate cancer.

This clonotype was found many times. The genes are TRBV6-2 or TRBV6-3 and TRBJ1-1; no firm D call. This CDR3 comprises 15 residues. Germline V gives CDR1 MNHEY, CDR2 SVGEGT. V was pared by 7 bases and J by 7 bases, with 22 bases between. CDR3 in amino acids: CASNPEGGPWGEAFF. DNA for the CDR3: TGTGCCAGCAATCCCGAGGGTGGTCCATGGGGTGAAGCTTTCTTT.

This clonotype was counted ten times or more. The chain recombines TRBV3-1 with TRBJ2-2, with a tentative D call TRBD1 (5 bases). The CDR3 is made up of 15 amino acids. Trimming took 1 base from V and 5 from J, leaving 11 bases between them. Germline V CDR1 and CDR2: LGHDT, YNNKEL (reference sequence). CDR3 protein: CASSQGTTWTGELFF. In DNA, the CDR3 is TGTGCCAGCAGCCAAGGGACAACATGGACCGGGGAGCTGTTTTTT.

This clonotype was counted at least ten times. This rearrangement joins TRBV4-2 to TRBJ2-3; 7 bases are a match to TRBD2. The germline gives CDR1 LGHNA, CDR2 YNFKEQ. This CDR3 comprises 16 residues. The V gene end was trimmed by 1 base and the J gene end by 2 bases; junction bases not matched to a gene: 6. In DNA, the CDR3 is TGTGCCAGCAGCCAAGGGAACCGGGGGGACACAGATACGCAGTATTTT. It is translated as CASSQGNRGDTDTQYF.